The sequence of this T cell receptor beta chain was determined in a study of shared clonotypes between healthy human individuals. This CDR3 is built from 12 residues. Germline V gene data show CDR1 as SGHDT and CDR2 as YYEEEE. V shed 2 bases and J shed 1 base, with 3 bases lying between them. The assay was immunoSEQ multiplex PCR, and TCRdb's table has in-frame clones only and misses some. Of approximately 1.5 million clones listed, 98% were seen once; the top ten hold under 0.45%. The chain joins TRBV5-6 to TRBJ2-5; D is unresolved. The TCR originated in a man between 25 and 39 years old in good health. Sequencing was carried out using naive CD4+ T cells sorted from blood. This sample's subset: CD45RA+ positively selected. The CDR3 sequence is CASSFTQETQYF. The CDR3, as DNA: TGTGCCAGCAGCTTCACCCAAGAGACCCAGTACTTC.